This TCR beta chain came from a study of Graves' ophthalmopathy and Graves' hyperthyroidism. Study summary: At the time of initial diagnosis and before any treatment, peripheral blood was collected.

Beta-chain TCR CDR3 regions were amplified from RNA transcripts. Amplification began with first-round RT-PCR using HTBI primers, then second-round multiplex PCR was performed. TCRdb called the multiplex PCR reads again in MiXCR, with one record for every CDR3 protein. The sample has almost 750,000 distinct CDR3 sequences, roughly two fifths seen once. As regards this clonotype: A much bigger clone sits one base away, suggesting this may be a read error.

Sequencing was done on a sample of peripheral blood. The origin of this receptor is an adult man with Graves' ophthalmopathy.

Written as DNA, the CDR3 is TGTGCCGGCAGCCAAGATAGGACAGGGGGTGAGTCGTACTTC. This encodes CAGSQDRTGGESYF. The V gene is TRBV7-9, the J gene TRBJ2-7, with TRBD1 matching over 10 bases. CDR1 and CDR2 (germline): SEHNR, FQNEAQ (reference sequence). This CDR3 comprises 14 residues.